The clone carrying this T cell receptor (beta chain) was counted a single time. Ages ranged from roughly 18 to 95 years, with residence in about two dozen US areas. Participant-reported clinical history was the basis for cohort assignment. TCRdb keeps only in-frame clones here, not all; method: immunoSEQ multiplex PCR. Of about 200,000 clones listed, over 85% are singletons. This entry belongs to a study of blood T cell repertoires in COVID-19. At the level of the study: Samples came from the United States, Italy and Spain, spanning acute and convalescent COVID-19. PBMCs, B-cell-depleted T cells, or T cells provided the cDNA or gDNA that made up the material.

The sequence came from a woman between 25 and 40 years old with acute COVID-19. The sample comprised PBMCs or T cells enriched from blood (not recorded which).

The CDR3 DNA is TGTGCCAGCAGCGCCGCCGCGACTTCAACTAATGAAAAACTGTTTTTT. As protein: CASSAAATSTNEKLFF. The chain is built from TRBV9 and TRBJ1-4; no definite D call. This CDR3 has 16 residues. Germline assignment: CDR1 SGDLS and CDR2 YYNGEE. V lost 3 bases and J 0 bases, leaving 12 bases between the germline ends.